One and the same sample provided the 7 T cell receptor beta chains below, sequenced in a study of tumor and adjacent non-tumor tissue in lung cancer. Three rounds of nested PCR, following a modified ARM-PCR protocol, produced the TCRbeta library. Using its own MiXCR run on the multiplex PCR reads, TCRdb lists one record per CDR3 protein. The sample includes about 80,000 distinct CDR3 sequences, about two thirds seen only once; the top ten take over 9.5%. No cell sorting was done before RNA was extracted from the tissue. Source material: lung tumor tissue. The receptors were sampled from a woman in her 70s with non-small cell lung cancer.

The chain recombines TRBV6-1 with TRBJ2-2, with a tentative D call TRBD2 (6 bases). Germline CDR1 reads MNHNS; CDR2 reads SASEGT. Deletions cut 5 bases from V and 7 bases from J, with 20 bases between. This CDR3 region has 16 residues. CDR3 coding DNA: TGTGCCAGCAGTACCGAGACTAGTGGGAGTTTCGGGGAGCTGTTTTTT. Translated, it gives CASSTETSGSFGELFF.

The chain combines TRBV29-1 with TRBJ2-1; TRBD2 matches at 11 bases. The J segment lost 6 bases and the V segment lost 4 bases, leaving 8 bases of the junction unmatched. The germline V gene has CDR1 SQVTM and CDR2 ANQGSEA. The CDR3 loop spans 15 amino acids. The CDR3 spells CSVVTSGSSGNEQFF. The CDR3 DNA is TGCAGCGTTGTCACTAGCGGGAGTTCTGGCAATGAGCAGTTCTTC.

This chain uses TRBV10-2 with TRBJ2-7, with TRBD2 as a possible D gene (6 bases). Germline CDR1 reads WSHSY; CDR2 reads SAAADI. The CDR3 spans 15 residues. The V and J ends lost 6 bases and 7 bases respectively, with 22 bases between them. DNA of the CDR3: TGCGCCAGCAGCTGGGTGACTAGTGGGACTGGGGAGCAGTACTTC. Its protein product is CASSWVTSGTGEQYF.

The sample holds a few counts of this clonotype. A junction boundary mismatches the germline segment, possibly from a read error. The chain uses TRBV28 and TRBJ1-2; D is unresolved. Germline V gene lookup returns CDR1 MDHEN and CDR2 SYDVKM. The length of the CDR3 is 12 residues. This chain's CDR3 is CARSSGNYGYTF. CDR3 nucleotide sequence: TGTGCCAGGAGTTCGGGGAACTATGGCTACACCTTC.

This clonotype was observed a handful of times. This chain uses TRBV11-2 with TRBJ2-1; 10 nucleotides match TRBD2. Germline loops: CDR1 SGHAT, CDR2 FQNNGV. With 5 bases clipped from V and 4 bases from J, the junction kept 11 bases outside the gene matches. The CDR3 runs to 17 residues. CDR3 loop: CASSPTQREGLYNEQFF. CDR3 nucleotide sequence: TGTGCCAGCAGCCCGACTCAGCGGGAGGGCCTTTACAATGAGCAGTTCTTC.

This clonotype was recorded at least ten times. The V and J genes are TRBV29-1 and TRBJ2-7, with TRBD2 identical over 13 bases. CDR3 length: 15 amino acids. V dropped 6 bases and J dropped 2; count of bases not matched to a gene: 7. From germline, CDR1 is SQVTM and CDR2 ANQGSEA. CDR3 DNA: TGCAGCGTAGCCGGACTAGCGGGGGTTCCCTACGAGCAGTACTTC. The encoded protein is CSVAGLAGVPYEQYF.

A remark on this clonotype: Given a much more abundant clone one base away, this may be a read error. This rearrangement joins TRBV24-1 to TRBJ1-5; TRBD1 might be the D (5 bases). The CDR3 runs to 13 residues. The V end lost 7 bases, the J end lost 5 bases, and 11 bases lay between the germline ends. Germline values: CDR1 KGHDR, CDR2 SFDVKD. The CDR3 loop reads CATRGQWDQPQHF. CDR3 bases: TGTGCCACCAGGGGGCAGTGGGATCAGCCCCAGCATTTT.